Following are 27 T cell receptor beta chains from one sample sequenced in a study of PD-1 blockade in classical Hodgkin lymphoma. Time point described: cycle 4 day 1 (C4D1), after 6 weeks of nivolumab. Each patient experienced a relapse that followed autologous stem cell transplantation, and brentuximab vedotin exposure varied. This table comes from immunoSEQ multiplex PCR, and its TCRdb copy is limited to in-frame clones, with some not included. Of under 50,000 clones listed, around two thirds are singletons. The material was peripheral blood mononuclear cells (PBMCs), obtained before the fourth cycle of nivolumab. These receptors all come from a human donor with classical Hodgkin lymphoma.

This sequence joins TRBV11-3 and TRBJ2-2; the D is unclear. V gave up 5 bases and J gave up 5 bases, with 9 bases separating them. The CDR3 has 13 residues. CDR1 and CDR2 from the germline V gene are SGHNT and YENEEA. CDR3 bases: TGTGCCAGCAGCCCCGATGAGACCGGGGAGCTGTTTTTT. This sequence encodes CASSPDETGELFF.

This clone appeared a few times. The chain uses TRBV9 and TRBJ1-1; no definite D call. Trimming stripped 0 bases from V and 4 bases from J, with 7 bases between. CDR3 length: 13 residues. Germline values: CDR1 SGDLS, CDR2 YYNGEE. The CDR3 is CASSVVEGTEAFF. In DNA form, the CDR3 reads TGTGCCAGCAGCGTAGTAGAAGGCACTGAAGCTTTCTTT.

The chain employs TRBV28 and TRBJ2-7; TRBD2 is a possible D gene (5 bases). Germline assignment: CDR1 MDHEN and CDR2 SYDVKM. The CDR3 extends over 15 amino acids. V was cut by 5 bases and J by 2 bases, with 16 bases left in between. CDR3 sequence (DNA): TGTGCCAGCAGTAAATGGGAGACGGCGACCTACGAGCAGTACTTC. It is translated as CASSKWETATYEQYF. Complete variable domain (other parts from reference TRBV28 and TRBJ2-7): DVKVTQSSRYLVKRTGEKVFLECVQDMDHENMFWYRQDPGLGLRLIYFSYDVKMKEKGDIPEGYSVSREKKERFSLILESASTNQTSMYLCASSKWETATYEQYFGPGTRLTVT.

The chain has TRBV28 and TRBJ1-3, with a possible D match to TRBD1 (5 bases). V was clipped by 3 bases and J by 0 bases, with 12 bases between them. Germline V gene data show CDR1 as MDHEN and CDR2 as SYDVKM. The CDR3 runs 16 residues. This CDR3 reads CASSFMGGLSGNTIYF. Here the CDR3 DNA reads TGTGCCAGCAGTTTCATGGGGGGACTCTCTGGAAACACCATATATTTT.

The rearrangement joins TRBV28 to TRBJ1-3, with D perhaps TRBD1 (5 bases). V gave up 8 bases and J gave up 2 bases, with 7 bases separating them. Per the germline V gene, CDR1 is MDHEN and CDR2 is SYDVKM. The CDR3 is 12 amino acids. The DNA of the CDR3 is TGTGCCAGCCTCAGGGCTGGAAACACCATATATTTT. Amino acid sequence: CASLRAGNTIYF.

The gene calls are TRBV5-1 and TRBJ2-3, with D perhaps TRBD2 (5 bases). Per the germline V gene, CDR1 is SGHRS and CDR2 is YFSETQ. The CDR3 is made up of 15 amino acids. V dropped 2 bases and J dropped 4 bases, with 14 bases sitting between them. CDR3 bases: TGCGCCAGCAGCTTAAGAGGGCAGAACTCAGATACGCAGTATTTT. Encoded protein: CASSLRGQNSDTQYF.

The genes are TRBV18 and TRBJ1-4; no clear D. The V and J ends lost 4 bases and 8 bases respectively, with 11 bases between them. Germline V lookup: CDR1 KGHSH, CDR2 LQKENI. The CDR3 runs to 13 residues. Here the CDR3 DNA reads TGTGCCAGCTCACTGGGGTTAGAGGAAAAACTGTTTTTT. It encodes CASSLGLEEKLFF.

CDR3 bases: TGTGCCAGCAGCATCGGACAGGGTTACGAGCAGTACTTC. Its protein product is CASSIGQGYEQYF. The chain combines TRBV7-3 with TRBJ2-7; 8 bases match TRBD1. Per the germline V gene, CDR1 is SGHTA and CDR2 is FQGTGA. The J segment lost 4 bases and the V segment lost 5 bases, leaving 4 bases of the junction unmatched. The CDR3 consists of 13 residues. The entire variable domain, with the rest obtained from reference TRBV7-3 and TRBJ2-7, is as follows: GAGVSQTPSNKVTEKGKYVELRCDPISGHTALYWYRQSLGQGPEFLIYFQGTGAADDSGLPNDRFFAVRPEGSVSTLKIQRTERGDSAVYLCASSIGQGYEQYFGPGTRLTVT.

This clone was observed many times. The rearrangement uses TRBV6-5 and TRBJ2-1; no clear D. The CDR3 runs 12 residues. Looked up from germline, CDR1 is MNHEY and CDR2 is SVGAGI. CDR3 DNA sequence: TGTCCCCATGCGACCGACGTCGATGAGCAGTTCTTC. It yields the protein CPHATDVDEQFF.

V and J are TRBV6-6 and TRBJ1-4, with D uncertain. Trimming took off 6 bases at V and 0 bases at J, with 11 bases between the two ends. Germline lookup yields CDR1 MNHNY and CDR2 SVGAGI (reference sequence). The CDR3 spans 15 residues. CDR3 amino acids: CASSRLGSTNEKLFF. CDR3 in DNA: TGTGCCAGCAGCCGCCTCGGTTCAACTAATGAAAAACTGTTTTTT.

The J gene is TRBJ2-6, the V gene TRBV7-2; no clear D. The ends were cut back, 1 base at V and 1 base at J, with 5 bases in the middle. This CDR3 is 15 amino acids long. Per the germline V gene, CDR1 is SGHTA and CDR2 is FQGNSA. CDR3 DNA sequence: TGTGCCAGCAGCTTAGAGCCGTCTGGGGCCAACGTCCTGACTTTC. It specifies CASSLEPSGANVLTF.

This clone was detected a few times. This sequence joins TRBV10-1 and TRBJ2-1; tentatively, D is TRBD2 (5 bases). With 6 bases removed from V and 2 bases from J, the gap between germline ends came to 8 bases. Germline V gene data show CDR1 as WNHNN and CDR2 as SYGVQD (reference sequence). The CDR3 runs 13 residues. DNA of the CDR3: TGCGCCAGCAGGGACTCCGCCTACAATGAGCAGTTCTTC. Encoded protein: CASRDSAYNEQFF.

The chain's CDR3 is CASSSGHVTGRNEQFF. In nucleotides, the CDR3 is TGTGCCAGCAGTTCAGGGCATGTGACAGGGCGAAATGAGCAGTTCTTC. The V and J genes are TRBV7-9 and TRBJ2-1; TRBD1 agrees at 7 bases. Trimming took 6 bases from V and 7 from J; bases not matched to a gene: 15. The CDR3 runs to 16 residues. CDR1 is SEHNR, CDR2 FQNEAQ, per germline (reference sequence). The full variable domain, completed using reference TRBV7-9 and TRBJ2-1, is DTGVSQNPRHKITKRGQNVTFRCDPISEHNRLYWYRQTLGQGPEFLTYFQNEAQLEKSRLLSDRFSAERPKGSFSTLEIQRTEQGDSAMYLCASSSGHVTGRNEQFFGPGTRLTVL.

This clone occurred a few times. The chain is built from TRBV6-5 and TRBJ1-3; tentative D call: TRBD1 (5 bases). From germline, CDR1 is MNHEY and CDR2 SVGAGI. V shed 10 bases and J shed 3 bases, with 10 bases lying between them. The CDR3 extends over 12 amino acids. The CDR3 reads CATQGYGNTIYF. The CDR3 nucleotides read TGTGCCACCCAGGGTTATGGAAACACCATATATTTT.

This chain uses TRBV6-5 with TRBJ2-7; perhaps D is TRBD1 or TRBD2 (5 bases each). The CDR3 is 12 amino acids. Germline V lookup: CDR1 MNHEY, CDR2 SVGAGI. Trimming took off 2 bases at V and 5 bases at J, with 7 bases between the two ends. In DNA form, the CDR3 reads TGTGCCAGCAGTTACCCGGGGCACGAGCAGTACTTC. Translating gives CASSYPGHEQYF.

CDR3 residues: CASSHDGGENQPQHF. In nucleotides, the CDR3 is TGCGCCAGCAGCCATGACGGTGGCGAAAATCAGCCCCAGCATTTT. The rearrangement joins TRBV4-1 to TRBJ1-5; no clear D gene. Trimming shortened V by 3 bases and J by 4 bases, and 13 bases separated the two germline ends. There are 15 residues in the CDR3. Germline V lookup: CDR1 MGHRA, CDR2 YSYEKL.

The CDR3 protein is CASRKLGFPTNTGELFF. The CDR3 bases are TGTGCCAGTAGGAAACTCGGGTTCCCTACGAACACCGGGGAGCTGTTTTTT. The gene calls are TRBV19 and TRBJ2-2; D is ambiguous. Looked up from germline, CDR1 is LNHDA and CDR2 is SQIVND (reference sequence). The CDR3 extends over 17 amino acids. Trimming pared 6 bases from V and 0 bases from J, leaving 17 bases between.

This clone has just a few counts. The chain combines TRBV27 with TRBJ1-6; tentative D call: TRBD1 (6 bases). Germline V gives CDR1 MNHEY, CDR2 SMNVEV (reference sequence). CDR3 length equals 15 residues. Trimming took 4 bases from V and 3 from J, leaving 10 bases between them. CDR3 loop: CASSSGQNYNSPLHF. CDR3 nucleotide sequence: TGTGCCAGCAGTTCCGGACAGAACTATAATTCACCCCTCCACTTT.

The genes are TRBV30 and TRBJ1-4; tentative D call: TRBD1 (5 bases). Trimming took off 7 bases at V and 6 bases at J, with 15 bases between the two ends. The V gene's germline CDR1 is GTSNPN and CDR2 SVGIG (reference sequence). The CDR3 is 13 amino acids. The CDR3 DNA reads as TGTGCCTCCCGAACAAAGGGGTATGAAAAACTGTTTTTT. Protein sequence: CASRTKGYEKLFF. Full variable domain (rest looked up from reference TRBV30 and TRBJ1-4): SQTIHQWPATLVQPVGSPLSLECTVEGTSNPNLYWYRQAAGRGLQLLFYSVGIGQISSEVPQNLSASRPQDRQFILSSKKLLLSDSGFYLCASRTKGYEKLFFGSGTQLSVL.

The chain couples TRBV6-6 to TRBJ1-1, with D perhaps matching TRBD1 (5 bases). V lost 0 bases, J lost 13 bases, and 15 bases lay in between. CDR1 is MNHNY, CDR2 SVGAGI, per germline (reference sequence). The length of the CDR3 is 13 residues. The CDR3 region has the DNA TGTGCCAGCAGTTACTCCCCGGAATGGGGGGGTTTCTTT. Encoded protein: CASSYSPEWGGFF.

A single count supports this clone. The V call is TRBV19, the J call TRBJ1-5; D uncertain. CDR1 is LNHDA and CDR2 is SQIVND in the germline V gene (reference sequence). The CDR3 is made up of 13 amino acids. Between the trimmed V and J ends, which lost 1 base and 11 bases, there was a span of 12 bases. The CDR3 loop reads CASSIVPGGAQHF. CDR3 nucleotide sequence: TGTGCCAGTAGTATAGTACCAGGCGGGGCCCAGCATTTT.

The chain recombines TRBV11-3 with TRBJ2-1, with 7 bases fitting TRBD2. With 5 bases clipped from V and 0 bases from J, the junction kept 7 bases outside the gene matches. From germline, CDR1 is SGHNT and CDR2 YENEEA. This CDR3 has 16 amino acids. CDR3 loop: CASSHEPGGSYNEQFF. The DNA of the CDR3 is TGTGCCAGCAGCCACGAGCCGGGGGGCTCCTACAATGAGCAGTTCTTC.

The genes are TRBV6-5 and TRBJ1-2; D gene ambiguous. Germline CDR1 is MNHEY and CDR2 is SVGAGI. V was cut by 7 bases and J by 7 bases, with 19 bases left in between. The CDR3 is 14 amino acids. The CDR3 DNA is TGTGCCAGCACCCCGTTTGTGGGGTTCGGTGGCTACACCTTC. As protein: CASTPFVGFGGYTF.

The rearrangement joins TRBV5-1 to TRBJ1-6; no definite D call. This CDR3 spans 14 amino acids. Germline values: CDR1 SGHRS, CDR2 YFSETQ. The V and J ends lost 1 base and 7 bases respectively, with 9 bases between them. In nucleotides, the CDR3 is TGCGCCAGCAGCTTGCTTATGGGCAATTCACCCCTCCACTTT. The encoded protein is CASSLLMGNSPLHF.

This clone was seen only a few times. In the same sample, other DNA sequences code for this CDR3. The rearrangement links TRBV7-2 to TRBJ2-7, with 8 bases matching TRBD2. Per germline, CDR1 SGHTA and CDR2 FQGNSA. The V segment lost 1 base and the J segment 3 bases; nucleotides outside the gene matches: 5. This CDR3 is built from 15 residues. The CDR3 protein is CASSLGRGASYEQYF. The CDR3 nucleotides read TGTGCCAGCAGCTTAGGGCGGGGGGCCAGCTACGAGCAGTACTTC.

The chain couples TRBV7-2 to TRBJ2-1; 15 nucleotides align to TRBD2. Looked up from germline, CDR1 is SGHTA and CDR2 is FQGNSA. Trimming took 1 base from V and 7 from J; bases not matched to a gene: 5. The CDR3 sequence is 17 residues long. CDR3 in DNA: TGTGCCAGCAGCTTAGTTGGGACTAGCGGGGGGTCGAATGAGCAGTTCTTC. This encodes CASSLVGTSGGSNEQFF.

J is TRBJ2-2 and V is TRBV28; TRBD1 agrees at 8 bases. CDR1 is MDHEN, CDR2 SYDVKM, per germline. The CDR3 has 13 amino acids. With 7 bases clipped from V and 6 bases from J, the junction kept 4 bases outside the gene matches. The CDR3 nucleotides read TGTGCCAGCACCCTACAGGGGGCCGGGGAGCTGTTTTTT. It translates to CASTLQGAGELFF. Using reference TRBV28 and TRBJ2-2 for the parts outside the CDR3, the full variable domain is DVKVTQSSRYLVKRTGEKVFLECVQDMDHENMFWYRQDPGLGLRLIYFSYDVKMKEKGDIPEGYSVSREKKERFSLILESASTNQTSMYLCASTLQGAGELFFGEGSRLTVL.